This TCR beta chain was retrieved from a study of human T cells and chemical hapten exposure. Study context: Scalp application of diphenylcyclopropenone was performed weekly in patients across the entire roughly 23-week study. Patients, chiefly female, had alopecia areata, totalis or universalis. Study results and caveats: Significantly greater numbers of large CDR3 similarity clusters came from expanded TCRs than from controls.

The CDR3 extends over 13 amino acids. The V end lost 6 bases, the J end lost 1 base, and 9 bases lay between the germline ends. Germline-derived CDR1 and CDR2 are MNHEY and SVGAGI. This clonotype has just a few counts. Its target is not known. Using its own MiXCR run on the RACE reads, TCRdb lists one record per CDR3 protein. This table holds 150,000 to 200,000 distinct CDR3 sequences, roughly 15% found once. Stated time point: patch test 1, 2 weeks after DPC sensitization. Treatment reported: therapeutic diphenylcyclopropenone sensitization with weekly scalp DPC. This material consisted of whole blood, taken in connection with sensitization to the hapten diphenylcyclopropenone (DPC). This receptor was identified in a woman aged 25 to 39 with alopecia areata. Some clones in this sample may be carry-over from other donors' samples. The chain carries TRBV6-5 and TRBJ1-1; perhaps TRBD1 as D (5 bases). CDR3 sequence: CASRPGSNTEAFF. The CDR3 region has the DNA TGTGCCAGCAGACCAGGGTCGAACACTGAAGCTTTCTTT.